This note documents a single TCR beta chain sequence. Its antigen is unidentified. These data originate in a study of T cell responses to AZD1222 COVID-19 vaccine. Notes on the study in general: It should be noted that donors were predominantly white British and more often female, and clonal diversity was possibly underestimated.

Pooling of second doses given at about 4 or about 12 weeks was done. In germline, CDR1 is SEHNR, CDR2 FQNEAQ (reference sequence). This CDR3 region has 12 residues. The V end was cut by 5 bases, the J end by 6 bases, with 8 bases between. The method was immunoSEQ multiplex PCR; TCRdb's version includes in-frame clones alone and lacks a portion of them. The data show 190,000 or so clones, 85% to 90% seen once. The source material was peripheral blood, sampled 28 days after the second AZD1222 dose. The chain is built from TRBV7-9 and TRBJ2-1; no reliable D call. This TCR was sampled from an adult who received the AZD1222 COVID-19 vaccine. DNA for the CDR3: TGTGCCAGCAGCCCAATCACCAATGAGCAGTTCTTC. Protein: CASSPITNEQFF.